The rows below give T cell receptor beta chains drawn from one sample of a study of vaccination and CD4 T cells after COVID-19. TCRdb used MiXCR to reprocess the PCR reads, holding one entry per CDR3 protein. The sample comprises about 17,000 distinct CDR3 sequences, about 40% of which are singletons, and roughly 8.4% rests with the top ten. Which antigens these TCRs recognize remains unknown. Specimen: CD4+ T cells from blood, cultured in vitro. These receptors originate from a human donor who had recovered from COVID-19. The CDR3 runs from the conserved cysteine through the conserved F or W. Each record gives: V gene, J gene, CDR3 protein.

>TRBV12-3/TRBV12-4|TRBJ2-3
CASSLSSRARVDTQYF
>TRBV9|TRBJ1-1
CASSVGSQAWTEAFF
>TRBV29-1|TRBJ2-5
CSVGRGGQGETQYF
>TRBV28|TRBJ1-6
CASSPRQGGESPLHF
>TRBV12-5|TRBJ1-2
CASGSTGLSGYTF
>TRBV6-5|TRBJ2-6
CASSYSIGANVLTF
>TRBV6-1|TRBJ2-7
CASSEEGTGAYEQYF
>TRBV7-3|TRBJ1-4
CASSPYRGANEKLFF
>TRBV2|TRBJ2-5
CASTGTNVETQYF
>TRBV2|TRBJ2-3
CASSAGTLSTDTQYF